The clone carrying this T cell receptor (beta chain) was detected ten times or more. This record belongs to a study of T cells in Graves' hyperthyroidism and ophthalmopathy. Amplified TCR beta CDR3 regions derived from RNA transcripts. The study used the HTBI primer set for a first-round RT-PCR of the TCR CDR3. TCRdb itself ran the multiplex PCR reads through MiXCR, one entry per CDR3 protein. The table lists 350,000 or so distinct CDR3 sequences, 15% to 20% of them singletons. Trimming at V came to 6 bases and at J to 6 bases, leaving 7 bases not matched to a gene. This CDR3 region has 14 residues. Germline V gives CDR1 MDHEN, CDR2 SYDVKM.

This TCR was recovered from a woman in her forties with Graves' ophthalmopathy. The specimen sequenced was blood. The chain links TRBV28 to TRBJ1-2, with 10 bases identical to TRBD1. CDR3 sequence: CASRSPGTGDGYTF. CDR3 in DNA: TGTGCCAGCAGATCTCCCGGGACAGGGGATGGCTACACCTTC.